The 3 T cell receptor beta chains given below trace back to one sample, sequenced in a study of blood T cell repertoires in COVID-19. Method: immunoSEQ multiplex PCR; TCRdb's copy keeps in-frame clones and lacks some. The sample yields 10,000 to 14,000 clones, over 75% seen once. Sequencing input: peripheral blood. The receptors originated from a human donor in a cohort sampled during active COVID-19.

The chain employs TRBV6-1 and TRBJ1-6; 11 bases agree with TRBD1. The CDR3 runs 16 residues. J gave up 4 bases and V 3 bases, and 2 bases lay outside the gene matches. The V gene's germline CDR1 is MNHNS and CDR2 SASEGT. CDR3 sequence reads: CASSEDRGPYNSPLHF. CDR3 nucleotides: TGTGCCAGCAGTGAGGACAGGGGGCCATATAATTCACCCCTCCACTTT.

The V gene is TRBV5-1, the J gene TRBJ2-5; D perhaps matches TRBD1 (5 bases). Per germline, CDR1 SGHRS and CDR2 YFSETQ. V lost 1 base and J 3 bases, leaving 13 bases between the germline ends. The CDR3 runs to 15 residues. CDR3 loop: CASSLYQGKEETQYF. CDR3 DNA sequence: TGCGCCAGCAGCTTGTACCAGGGTAAGGAAGAGACCCAGTACTTC.

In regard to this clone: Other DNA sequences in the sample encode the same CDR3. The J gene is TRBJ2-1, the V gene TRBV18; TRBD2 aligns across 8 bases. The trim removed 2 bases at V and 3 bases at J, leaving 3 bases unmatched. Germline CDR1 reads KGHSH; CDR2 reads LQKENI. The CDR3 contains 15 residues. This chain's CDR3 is CASSPNGGVYNEQFF. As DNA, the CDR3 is TGTGCCAGCTCACCAAACGGGGGGGTCTACAATGAGCAGTTCTTC.